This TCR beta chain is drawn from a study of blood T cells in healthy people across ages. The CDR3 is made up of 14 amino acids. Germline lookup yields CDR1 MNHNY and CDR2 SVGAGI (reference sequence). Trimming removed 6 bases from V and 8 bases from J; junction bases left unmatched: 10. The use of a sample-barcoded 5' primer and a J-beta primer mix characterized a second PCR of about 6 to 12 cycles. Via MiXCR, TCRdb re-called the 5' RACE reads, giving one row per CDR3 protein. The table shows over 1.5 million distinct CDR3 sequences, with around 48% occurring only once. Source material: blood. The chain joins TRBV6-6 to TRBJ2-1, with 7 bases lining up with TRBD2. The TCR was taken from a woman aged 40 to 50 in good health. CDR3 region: CASSSPTSRHEQFF. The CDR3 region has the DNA TGTGCCAGCAGCTCCCCGACTAGCCGTCATGAGCAGTTCTTC.